This entry lists 28 T cell receptor beta chains sequenced from one sample in a study of blood T cell repertoires in COVID-19 (dated by TCRdb to the early 2020s). Library creation used the immunoSEQ multiplex PCR assay. TCRdb stores this immuneACCESS table with in-frame sequences only. Part of the clones is absent; in the studies checked, under half of the shortfall reflects unresolved V genes, and no reason is known for the rest. The sample data list tens of thousands of clones, and about 88% of these were observed just once. The ten largest clonotypes hold 9.5% to 15% of the sample. Sequences were obtained from peripheral blood. These receptors originate from a human donor in a cohort sampled during active COVID-19. The donor label of this sample is uncertain.

The chain links TRBV7-3 to TRBJ2-3; TRBD2 is a possible D gene (6 bases). The CDR3 is 15 residues long. Trimming shortened V by 1 base and J by 7 bases, and 15 bases separated the two germline ends. Germline values: CDR1 SGHTA, CDR2 FQGTGA. DNA of the CDR3: TGTGCCAGCAGCTTAAGTTTCGCGGGGACGCATACGCAGTATTTT. Residues: CASSLSFAGTHTQYF.

The CDR3 protein is CASSASGTSFGELFF. CDR3 bases: TGTGCCAGCAGCGCCTCCGGGACTAGTTTCGGGGAGCTGTTTTTT. The rearrangement joins TRBV9 to TRBJ2-2; TRBD2 agrees at 8 bases. The CDR3 contains 15 residues. V lost 3 bases to trimming and J lost 7 bases; unmatched junction nucleotides: 8. CDR1 and CDR2 (germline): SGDLS, YYNGEE. The complete variable domain, with remaining parts taken from reference TRBV9 and TRBJ2-2, reads DSGVTQTPKHLITATGQRVTLRCSPRSGDLSVYWYQQSLDQGLQFLIQYYNGEERAKGNILERFSAQQFPDLHSELNLSSLELGDSALYFCASSASGTSFGELFFGEGSRLTVL.

The chain is built from TRBV27 and TRBJ2-7, with a possible D match to TRBD2 (5 bases). Germline assignment: CDR1 MNHEY and CDR2 SMNVEV (reference sequence). Trimming shortened V by 8 bases and J by 3 bases, and 14 bases separated the two germline ends. The CDR3 loop spans 13 amino acids. The CDR3 DNA reads as TGTGCCAGCGGCGAGTCAGGAGGCTACGAGCAGTACTTC. The encoded protein is CASGESGGYEQYF.

The chain couples TRBV2 to TRBJ2-3; 9 nucleotides line up with TRBD2. V was pared by 7 bases and J by 8 bases, with 7 bases of the junction left unmatched. The CDR3 is 13 residues long. In germline, CDR1 is SNHLY, CDR2 FYNNEI. DNA of the CDR3: TGTGCCAGCATTTTAGCGGGAGAGGGTACGCAGTATTTT. Its protein product is CASILAGEGTQYF. Combining the CDR3 with reference TRBV2 and TRBJ2-3 gives the whole variable domain EPEVTQTPSHQVTQMGQEVILRCVPISNHLYFYWYRQILGQKVEFLVSFYNNEISEKSEIFDDQFSVERPDGSNFTLKIRSTKLEDSAMYFCASILAGEGTQYFGPGTRLTVL.

The chain uses TRBV11-3 and TRBJ1-2; D call uncertain. The CDR3 runs to 15 residues. Per the germline V gene, CDR1 is SGHNT and CDR2 is YENEEA. Trimming shortened V by 5 bases and J by 4 bases, and 17 bases separated the two germline ends. The CDR3 here is CASSGSVLAGYGYTF. CDR3 nucleotide sequence: TGTGCCAGCAGCGGAAGCGTGTTGGCGGGCTATGGCTACACCTTC.

CDR3 amino acids: CASSSRTGDEKLFF. CDR3 in DNA: TGTGCCAGCAGCTCTAGGACAGGGGATGAAAAACTGTTTTTT. The chain uses TRBV7-6 and TRBJ1-4, with 9 bases fitting TRBD1. J lost 6 bases, V lost 4 bases, and 3 bases had no gene match. The CDR3 runs to 14 residues. Germline V gene lookup returns CDR1 SGHVS and CDR2 FNYEAQ.

This rearrangement joins TRBV11-2 to TRBJ2-5; D remains unclear. The length of the CDR3 is 13 residues. Looked up from germline, CDR1 is SGHAT and CDR2 is FQNNGV. V was clipped by 6 bases and J by 1 base, with 9 bases between them. CDR3 amino acids: CASSMAAQETQYF. In nucleotides, the CDR3 is TGTGCCAGCAGTATGGCCGCCCAAGAGACCCAGTACTTC. The whole variable domain, filled in from reference TRBV11-2 and TRBJ2-5, reads EAGVAQSPRYKIIEKRQSVAFWCNPISGHATLYWYQQILGQGPKLLIQFQNNGVVDDSQLPKDRFSAERLKGVDSTLKIQPAKLEDSAVYLCASSMAAQETQYFGPGTRLLVL.

This clone was seen only a few times. This sequence joins TRBV10-3 and TRBJ1-5; 8 bases are shared with TRBD1. The CDR3 totals 15 residues. Germline V gene sequence: CDR1 ENHRY, CDR2 SYGVKD. Losses at the gene ends were 3 bases for V and 7 bases for J; bases not matched to a gene: 8. The CDR3 loop is CAISDRGPQGQPQHF. CDR3 DNA sequence: TGTGCCATCAGTGACAGGGGGCCCCAGGGACAGCCCCAGCATTTT.

The chain combines TRBV15 with TRBJ2-3, with 10 bases identical to TRBD2. This CDR3 spans 16 amino acids. Germline loops: CDR1 LNHNV, CDR2 YYDKDF (reference sequence). V lost 2 bases to trimming and J lost 4 bases; unmatched junction nucleotides: 6. The chain's CDR3 is CATSRLAGETADTQYF. In DNA, the CDR3 is TGTGCCACCAGCAGACTAGCGGGAGAAACGGCAGATACGCAGTATTTT.

This clone was observed once. The gene calls are TRBV5-1 and TRBJ1-2; 10 bases match TRBD1. Germline loops: CDR1 SGHRS, CDR2 YFSETQ. The CDR3 extends over 14 amino acids. V shed 3 bases and J 8 bases; nucleotides not matched to a gene: 7. The CDR3 DNA is TGCGCCAGCAGCTCCGGGACAGGGGTGGGCGGCTACACCTTC. This codes for CASSSGTGVGGYTF. The full variable domain, rest sourced from reference TRBV5-1 and TRBJ1-2, is KAGVTQTPRYLIKTRGQQVTLSCSPISGHRSVSWYQQTPGQGLQFLFEYFSETQRNKGNFPGRFSGRQFSNSRSEMNVSTLELGDSALYLCASSSGTGVGGYTFGSGTRLTVV.

V is TRBV2 and J is TRBJ1-2; the D gene is possibly TRBD1 (5 bases). CDR3 length: 17 residues. CDR1 SNHLY and CDR2 FYNNEI come from the germline V gene. The V end was cut by 6 bases, the J end by 1 base, with 21 bases between. CDR3 in amino acids: CASSPPGWGGSNYGYTF. The CDR3 DNA is TGTGCCAGCAGCCCTCCAGGCTGGGGCGGGAGTAACTATGGCTACACCTTC.

The chain employs TRBV7-2 and TRBJ2-1, with 8 bases identical to TRBD2. The length of the CDR3 is 12 residues. In germline, CDR1 is SGHTA, CDR2 FQGNSA. The V gene end was trimmed by 3 bases and the J gene end by 15 bases; junction bases not matched to a gene: 7. The CDR3 spells CASSFRAGVLFF. DNA of the CDR3: TGTGCCAGCAGCTTCCGAGCGGGAGTCCTGTTCTTC.

The genes are TRBV5-1 and TRBJ2-5; D is possibly TRBD1 (6 bases). Germline CDR1 reads SGHRS; CDR2 reads YFSETQ. The CDR3 totals 14 residues. Trimming cost V 4 bases and J 3 bases, with 13 bases left between them. The CDR3 nucleotides read TGCGCCAGCAGCCTCGGACAGCTGAAAGAGACCCAGTACTTC. It is translated as CASSLGQLKETQYF.

This clone has more than one count but fewer than ten. The chain is built from TRBV28 and TRBJ2-7, with 8 bases identical to TRBD2. Unmatched junction bases numbered 15, after V lost 2 bases and J lost 6 bases. CDR1 and CDR2 (germline): MDHEN, SYDVKM. The CDR3 runs 17 residues. The CDR3 DNA follows: TGTGCCAGCAGTTTAAGAATGAAGCGGGAGTGGGAAAGCGAGCAGTACTTC. This sequence encodes CASSLRMKREWESEQYF.

This clone was found once. The V and J genes are TRBV11-1 and TRBJ2-5; no clear D. V dropped 3 bases and J dropped 4 bases, with 9 bases sitting between them. Germline V gives CDR1 SGHAT, CDR2 FQDESV (reference sequence). CDR3 size: 13 residues. In DNA, the CDR3 is TGTGCCAGCAGCTTTAACCCCAGAGAGACCCAGTACTTC. It codes for CASSFNPRETQYF.

This chain uses TRBV30 with TRBJ1-4; D perhaps matches TRBD1 (5 bases). The ends were cut back, 2 bases at V and 8 bases at J, with 15 bases in the middle. Germline V gives CDR1 GTSNPN, CDR2 SVGIG (reference sequence). The CDR3 covers 14 residues. Here the CDR3 DNA reads TGTGCCTGGAGTCAAGGGGCAGTAACCGAAAAACTGTTTTTT. This codes for CAWSQGAVTEKLFF.

This clone was seen once. The gene calls are TRBV2 and TRBJ2-7, with D perhaps matching TRBD1 (6 bases). The CDR3 is 14 residues long. V dropped 5 bases and J dropped 0 bases, with 11 bases sitting between them. Germline CDR1 SNHLY, CDR2 FYNNEI. This CDR3 reads CASSYTGSSYEQYF. The CDR3 DNA sequence: TGTGCCAGCAGTTACACAGGGAGCTCCTACGAGCAGTACTTC. Filled out from reference TRBV2 and TRBJ2-7, the complete variable domain reads EPEVTQTPSHQVTQMGQEVILRCVPISNHLYFYWYRQILGQKVEFLVSFYNNEISEKSEIFDDQFSVERPDGSNFTLKIRSTKLEDSAMYFCASSYTGSSYEQYFGPGTRLTVT.

V usage is TRBV5-1 and J usage is TRBJ2-7; D is unresolved. The ends were cut back, 0 bases at V and 5 bases at J, with 6 bases in the middle. Looked up from germline, CDR1 is SGHRS and CDR2 is YFSETQ. The CDR3 runs to 12 residues. CDR3 sequence (DNA): TGCGCCAGCAGCTTGGGTGTCGACGAGCAGTACTTC. Translated: CASSLGVDEQYF.

This chain connects TRBV24-1 to TRBJ2-5; D is unresolved. This CDR3 is 15 amino acids long. Germline V lookup: CDR1 KGHDR, CDR2 SFDVKD. V was trimmed by 2 bases and J by 5 bases, leaving 14 bases between them. The CDR3 nucleotides are TGTGCCACCAGTGATTCCCTAGAAGGTGTTGAGACCCAGTACTTC. Translating gives CATSDSLEGVETQYF.

The V and J genes are TRBV7-9 and TRBJ2-1; 7 positions agree with TRBD2. The germline V gene has CDR1 SEHNR and CDR2 FQNEAQ (reference sequence). This CDR3 has 17 amino acids. The V gene end was trimmed by 1 base and the J gene end by 4 bases; junction bases not matched to a gene: 10. The CDR3 here is CASSLGAGGSAYNEQFF. The CDR3 DNA is TGTGCCAGCAGCTTAGGGGCAGGCGGGAGTGCGTACAATGAGCAGTTCTTC.

This clone ranks as medium-sized. The chain joins TRBV27 to TRBJ2-6; a weak D match, TRBD1 (5 bases). CDR1 and CDR2 (germline): MNHEY, SMNVEV (reference sequence). The V gene lost 2 bases and the J gene lost 1 base, with 12 bases spanning the gap. The CDR3 sequence is 17 residues long. The CDR3 is CASSLLQGRSGANVLTF. The CDR3, as DNA: TGTGCCAGCAGTTTACTCCAGGGAAGGTCTGGGGCCAACGTCCTGACTTTC.

This sequence joins TRBV5-1 and TRBJ1-4, with 11 bases fitting TRBD1. Losses at the gene ends were 0 bases for V and 8 bases for J; bases not matched to a gene: 6. Germline V gene sequence: CDR1 SGHRS, CDR2 YFSETQ. The CDR3 runs to 16 residues. Here the CDR3 reads CASSLAPGTGGEKLFF. The CDR3 region has the DNA TGCGCCAGCAGCTTGGCCCCCGGGACAGGGGGAGAAAAACTGTTTTTT.

The V and J genes are TRBV19 and TRBJ1-5; D possibly corresponds to TRBD1 (5 bases). This CDR3 has 15 residues. V was pared by 6 bases and J by 7 bases, with 19 bases between. Germline values: CDR1 LNHDA, CDR2 SQIVND (reference sequence). In DNA form, the CDR3 reads TGTGCCAGTAGCGTCCTGATGGGGGGGGACCAGCCCCAGCATTTT. This encodes CASSVLMGGDQPQHF.

This chain joins TRBV4-2 and TRBJ2-3; 7 bases line up with TRBD1. CDR3 length: 16 amino acids. CDR1 LGHNA and CDR2 YNFKEQ come from the germline V gene. V lost 1 base to trimming and J lost 0 bases; unmatched junction nucleotides: 4. For the CDR3, the DNA is TGTGCCAGCAGCCAAGGCGACAGGGCTAGCACAGATACGCAGTATTTT. Translation gives CASSQGDRASTDTQYF.

This chain links TRBV5-1 with TRBJ2-1, with 11 bases identical to TRBD2. Germline lookup yields CDR1 SGHRS and CDR2 YFSETQ. Germline trimming cut 4 bases from V and 0 bases from J; bases unmatched to any gene: 6. CDR3 length: 17 amino acids. CDR3: CASSPGLAGLSYNEQFF. Written as DNA, the CDR3 is TGCGCCAGCAGCCCCGGACTAGCGGGCCTCTCCTACAATGAGCAGTTCTTC.

This rearrangement joins TRBV9 to TRBJ2-3, with 8 bases matching TRBD1. The CDR3 is 14 amino acids. The trim removed 3 bases at V and 4 bases at J, leaving 4 bases unmatched. CDR1 and CDR2 from the germline V gene are SGDLS and YYNGEE. CDR3 in DNA: TGTGCCAGCAGCGACACAGGGGGGTCAGATACGCAGTATTTT. It codes for CASSDTGGSDTQYF.

The chain links TRBV5-6 to TRBJ2-1, with D tentatively TRBD1 (5 bases). CDR1 is SGHDT and CDR2 is YYEEEE in the germline V gene. V lost 4 bases to trimming and J lost 6 bases, with 14 bases between them. The CDR3 totals 14 residues. The CDR3 sequence: CASSQLPGANEQFF. The CDR3, as DNA: TGTGCCAGCAGCCAACTCCCTGGGGCCAATGAGCAGTTCTTC.

This clone was seen a handful of times. The genes are TRBV4-2 and TRBJ2-1; D is perhaps TRBD1 (6 bases). V was pared by 0 bases and J by 6 bases, with 24 bases between. This CDR3 comprises 19 residues. Germline assignment: CDR1 LGHNA and CDR2 YNFKEQ. The CDR3 protein is CASSQETGRGRDTINEQFF. CDR3 nucleotide sequence: TGTGCCAGCAGCCAAGAGACAGGCAGGGGTAGGGACACGATCAATGAGCAGTTCTTC.